A selection of T cell receptor beta chains follows, all from one sample in a study of shared clonotypes between healthy human individuals. TCRdb's table, derived via immunoSEQ multiplex PCR, lists solely in-frame clones and lacks some. The sample lists 650,000 to 700,000 clones; around 91% were seen once. The sequencing input was memory CD8+ T cells from PBMCs. The receptors stem from a man aged 18 to 35 in good health. Some clones in this sample may be carry-over from other donors' samples. CDR3s include the opening cysteine and the closing phenylalanine or tryptophan. The D gene is left open where the match is weak. The size entry is marked missing in some rows and otherwise reads once, few, many or a size class.

d_gene,len,v_gene,j_gene,abundance,CDR3aa,CDR3nt
TRBD1,17,TRBV27,TRBJ1-4,.,CASSLFAGGRSGEKLFF,TGTGCCAGCAGTTTATTCGCAGGGGGCAGGTCTGGGGAAAAACTGTTTTTT
.,12,TRBV5-1,TRBJ1-1,.,CASSLIGGEAFF,TGCGCCAGCAGCTTGATAGGGGGTGAAGCTTTCTTT
.,13,TRBV27,TRBJ1-5,.,CASSLMMSQPQHF,TGTGCCAGCAGTTTAATGATGAGTCAGCCCCAGCATTTT
TRBD2,14,TRBV5-4,TRBJ2-7,once,CAVRSGEGHNEQYF,TGTGCCGTCCGAAGCGGGGAGGGTCACAACGAGCAGTACTTC
.,16,TRBV28,TRBJ1-2,.,CASSSPTNTGILGYTF,TGTGCCAGCAGTTCCCCAACAAATACAGGGATTCTGGGCTACACCTTC
TRBD2,14,TRBV9,TRBJ2-7,.,CASSVGGRAGEQYF,TGTGCCAGCAGCGTAGGCGGGAGGGCCGGCGAGCAGTACTTC
TRBD2,16,TRBV5-6,TRBJ2-3,.,CASSLFLAGRTDTQYF,TGTGCCAGCAGCTTGTTTCTAGCGGGACGCACAGATACGCAGTATTTT
.,13,TRBV7-9,TRBJ2-3,.,CASSSSFTDTQYF,TGTGCCAGCAGCTCGAGCTTCACAGATACGCAGTATTTT
.,11,TRBV30,TRBJ1-3,.,CAQSSGNTIYF,TGTGCCCAGAGCTCTGGAAACACCATATATTTT
TRBD2,18,TRBV19,TRBJ2-1,.,CASSIPGLAGGIYNEQFF,TGTGCCAGTAGTATACCGGGGCTAGCGGGAGGTATTTACAATGAGCAGTTCTTC
TRBD2,17,TRBV2,TRBJ2-3,.,CASINPSGRLVPDTQYF,TGTGCCAGCATTAATCCTAGCGGGAGACTGGTCCCAGATACGCAGTATTTT
.,14,TRBV2,TRBJ2-7,.,CASSDGSSVHEQYF,TGTGCCAGCAGTGACGGGAGTAGCGTGCACGAGCAGTACTTC
TRBD1,16,TRBV5-8,TRBJ2-7,once,CASSPLQGVTGLEQYF,TGTGCCAGCAGCCCCCTACAGGGGGTGACCGGGTTGGAGCAGTACTTC
.,15,TRBV27,TRBJ1-1,.,CASSLIGVGNTEAFF,TGTGCCAGCAGTTTAATTGGGGTGGGGAACACTGAAGCTTTCTTT
TRBD1,14,TRBV4-1,TRBJ1-1,.,CASSQGTGHTEAFF,TGCGCCAGCAGCCAAGGGACAGGCCACACTGAAGCTTTCTTT
.,13,TRBV25-1,TRBJ2-2,.,CASSVPNTGELFF,TGTGCCAGCAGCGTTCCGAACACCGGGGAGCTGTTTTTT
TRBD2,10,TRBV20-1,TRBJ2-1,.,CRIAGPSGFF,TGCAGAATAGCGGGCCCGTCGGGGTTCTTC
TRBD1,15,TRBV28,TRBJ1-4,.,CASSPLDREVGKLFF,TGTGCCAGCAGTCCGCTGGACAGGGAAGTCGGAAAACTGTTTTTT
TRBD2,17,TRBV28,TRBJ2-3,.,CASTSATSGFYTDTQYF,TGTGCCAGCACCTCGGCGACTAGCGGGTTTTACACAGATACGCAGTATTTT
.,15,TRBV6-5,TRBJ2-2,.,CASSYAGDFTGELFF,TGTGCCAGCAGTTACGCAGGGGACTTCACCGGGGAGCTGTTTTTT
TRBD1,14,TRBV5-4,TRBJ2-7,once,CASSLADRGGEQYF,TGTGCCAGCAGCTTGGCCGACAGGGGGGGTGAGCAGTACTTC
.,12,TRBV13,TRBJ2-7,.,CASSGGVREQYF,TGTGCCAGCAGTGGAGGGGTTCGAGAGCAGTACTTC
.,13,TRBV19,TRBJ2-2,.,CASSPGRDGELFF,TGTGCCAGTAGTCCAGGGCGGGACGGGGAGCTGTTTTTT
.,17,TRBV14,TRBJ2-4,.,CASSPLESAQGANIQYF,TGTGCCAGCAGCCCCTTAGAGAGTGCCCAAGGGGCAAACATTCAGTACTTC
.,16,TRBV9,TRBJ2-7,.,CASSDRGQSLLDEQYF,TGTGCCAGCAGCGATAGAGGACAGTCCCTCCTGGACGAGCAGTACTTC
.,16,TRBV9,TRBJ2-4,.,CASSVGPSVAKNIQYF,TGTGCCAGCAGCGTAGGGCCGTCGGTAGCCAAAAACATTCAGTACTTC
TRBD2,14,TRBV29-1,TRBJ2-3,.,CSVEGLAGTDTQYF,TGCAGCGTTGAGGGTCTAGCGGGGACAGATACGCAGTATTTT
.,15,TRBV15,TRBJ2-1,.,CATSEGTGDYNEQFF,TGTGCCACCAGCGAGGGTACGGGGGACTACAATGAGCAGTTCTTC
.,15,TRBV19,TRBJ2-3,.,CASSIGGRSTDTQYF,TGTGCCAGTAGTATTGGGGGGAGGAGCACAGATACGCAGTATTTT
TRBD1,17,TRBV5-8,TRBJ1-2,.,CASSLAGQGRHHYGYTF,TGTGCCAGCAGCTTGGCGGGACAGGGGCGTCATCACTATGGCTACACCTTC
.,16,TRBV9,TRBJ1-1,.,CASSVASGPLGTEAFF,TGTGCCAGCAGCGTAGCCTCAGGCCCGCTAGGGACTGAAGCTTTCTTT
.,16,TRBV19,TRBJ1-5,.,CASSIDHGEGNQPQHF,TGTGCCAGTAGTATAGATCACGGGGAGGGCAATCAGCCCCAGCATTTT
TRBD2,15,TRBV7-6,TRBJ2-1,.,CASSSGLAGAREQFF,TGTGCCAGCAGTTCCGGACTAGCGGGAGCGAGGGAGCAGTTCTTC
.,19,TRBV27,TRBJ2-6,.,CASSPGTGVKGAGANVLTF,TGTGCCAGCAGCCCTGGGACGGGGGTTAAGGGAGCTGGGGCCAACGTCCTGACTTTC
TRBD2,19,TRBV19,TRBJ2-2,.,CASSFTGLAGGSPTGELFF,TGTGCCAGTAGTTTCACGGGACTAGCGGGAGGGTCCCCCACCGGGGAGCTGTTTTTT
.,15,TRBV11-2,TRBJ2-2,.,CASSLRQGGTGELFF,TGTGCCAGCAGCTTACGCCAGGGCGGCACCGGGGAGCTGTTTTTT
TRBD2,12,TRBV5-1,TRBJ2-7,.,CASSWTSHEQYF,TGCGCCAGCAGCTGGACTAGTCATGAGCAGTACTTC
TRBD2,17,TRBV6-1,TRBJ2-3,once,CASSEGVAGGLYDTQYF,TGTGCCAGCAGTGAAGGGGTAGCGGGAGGGCTGTATGATACGCAGTATTTT
.,15,TRBV4-2,TRBJ1-4,.,CASSQISRTDEKLFF,TGTGCCAGCAGCCAAATTTCGCGGACAGATGAAAAACTGTTTTTT
.,15,TRBV29-1,TRBJ1-2,.,CSVLGEIWGGDGYTF,TGCAGCGTTTTAGGGGAGATTTGGGGAGGAGATGGCTACACCTTC
.,13,TRBV5-4,TRBJ1-2,.,CASSPRGVLGYTF,TGTGCCAGCAGCCCACGAGGTGTGCTCGGCTACACCTTC
TRBD2,15,TRBV13,TRBJ2-1,once,CASSSRTSVHNEQFF,TGTGCCAGCAGCAGCCGGACTAGCGTCCACAATGAGCAGTTCTTC
.,14,TRBV27,TRBJ2-5,.,CASSLGRYQETQYF,TGTGCCAGCAGTTTGGGCAGGTACCAAGAGACCCAGTACTTC